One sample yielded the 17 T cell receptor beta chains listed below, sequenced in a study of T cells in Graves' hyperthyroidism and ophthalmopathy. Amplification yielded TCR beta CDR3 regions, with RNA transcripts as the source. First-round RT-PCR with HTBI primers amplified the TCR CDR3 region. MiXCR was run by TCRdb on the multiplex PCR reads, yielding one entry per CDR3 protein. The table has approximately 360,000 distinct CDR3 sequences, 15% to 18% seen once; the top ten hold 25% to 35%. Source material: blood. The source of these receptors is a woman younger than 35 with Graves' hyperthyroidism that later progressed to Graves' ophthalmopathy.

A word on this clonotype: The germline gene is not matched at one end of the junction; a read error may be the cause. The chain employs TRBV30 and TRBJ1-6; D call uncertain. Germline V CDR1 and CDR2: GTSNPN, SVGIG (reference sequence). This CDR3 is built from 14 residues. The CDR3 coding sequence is TGTGCCTGGAGTGACAGCTCCCATAATTCACCCCTCCACTTT. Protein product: CAWSDSSHNSPLHF.

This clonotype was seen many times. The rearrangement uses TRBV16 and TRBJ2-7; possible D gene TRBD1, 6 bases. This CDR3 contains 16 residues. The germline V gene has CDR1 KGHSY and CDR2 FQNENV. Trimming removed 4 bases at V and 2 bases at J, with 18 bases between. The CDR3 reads CASSRLQGRSPYEQYF. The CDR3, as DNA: TGTGCCAGCAGCCGACTACAGGGTAGGTCACCCTACGAGCAGTACTTC.

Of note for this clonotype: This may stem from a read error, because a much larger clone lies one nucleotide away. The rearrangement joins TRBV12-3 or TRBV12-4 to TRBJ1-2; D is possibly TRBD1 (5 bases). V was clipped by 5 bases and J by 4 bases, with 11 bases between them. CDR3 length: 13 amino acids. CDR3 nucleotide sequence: TGTGCCAGCAGTCTGGGACGGCGCTATGGCTACACCTTC. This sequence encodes CASSLGRRYGYTF.

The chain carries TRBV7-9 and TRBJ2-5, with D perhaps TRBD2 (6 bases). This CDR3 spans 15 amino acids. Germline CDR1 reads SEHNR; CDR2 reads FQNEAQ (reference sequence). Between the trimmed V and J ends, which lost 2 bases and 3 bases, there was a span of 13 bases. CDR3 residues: CASSLYGGVEETQYF. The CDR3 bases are TGTGCCAGCAGCTTATACGGGGGAGTAGAAGAGACCCAGTACTTC.

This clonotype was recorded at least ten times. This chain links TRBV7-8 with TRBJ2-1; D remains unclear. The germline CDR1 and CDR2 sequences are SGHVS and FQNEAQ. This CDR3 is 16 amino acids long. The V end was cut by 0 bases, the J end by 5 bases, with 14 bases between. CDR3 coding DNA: TGTGCCAGCAGCTTAGCGCTAGGGCCACCCGACAATGAGCAGTTCTTC. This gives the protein CASSLALGPPDNEQFF.

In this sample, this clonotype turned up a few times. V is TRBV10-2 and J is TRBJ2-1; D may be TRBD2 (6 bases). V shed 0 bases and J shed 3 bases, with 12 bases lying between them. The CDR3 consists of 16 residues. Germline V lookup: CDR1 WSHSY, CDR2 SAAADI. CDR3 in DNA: TGCGCCAGCAGTGAGTCGGCGGGGCCAATCTACAATGAGCAGTTCTTC. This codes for CASSESAGPIYNEQFF.

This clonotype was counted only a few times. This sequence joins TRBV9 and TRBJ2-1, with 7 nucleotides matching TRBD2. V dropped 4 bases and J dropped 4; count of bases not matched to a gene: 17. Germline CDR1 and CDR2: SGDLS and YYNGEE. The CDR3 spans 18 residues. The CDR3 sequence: CASSPGFAEGGVYNEQFF. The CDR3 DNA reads TGTGCCAGCAGCCCCGGCTTTGCGGAGGGAGGGGTATACAATGAGCAGTTCTTC.

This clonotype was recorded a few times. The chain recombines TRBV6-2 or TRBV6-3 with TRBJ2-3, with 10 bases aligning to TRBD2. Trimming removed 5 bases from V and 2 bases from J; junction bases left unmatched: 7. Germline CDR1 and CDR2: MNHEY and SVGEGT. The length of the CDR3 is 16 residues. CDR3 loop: CASSLPGTSVTDTQYF. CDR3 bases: TGTGCCAGCAGTCTCCCCGGGACTAGCGTCACAGATACGCAGTATTTT.

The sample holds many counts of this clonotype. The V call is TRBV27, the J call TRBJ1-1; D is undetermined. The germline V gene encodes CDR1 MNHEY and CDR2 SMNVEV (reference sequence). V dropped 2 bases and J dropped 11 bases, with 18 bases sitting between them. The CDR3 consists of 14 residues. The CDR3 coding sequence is TGTGCCAGCAGTTTAAAACCGACCGCCAAAGGGGCTTTCTTT. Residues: CASSLKPTAKGAFF.

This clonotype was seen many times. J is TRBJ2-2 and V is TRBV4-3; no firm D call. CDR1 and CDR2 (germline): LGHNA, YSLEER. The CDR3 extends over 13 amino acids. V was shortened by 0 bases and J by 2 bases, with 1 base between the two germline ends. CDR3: CASSQDNTGELFF. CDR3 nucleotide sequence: TGCGCCAGCAGCCAAGACAACACCGGGGAGCTGTTTTTT.

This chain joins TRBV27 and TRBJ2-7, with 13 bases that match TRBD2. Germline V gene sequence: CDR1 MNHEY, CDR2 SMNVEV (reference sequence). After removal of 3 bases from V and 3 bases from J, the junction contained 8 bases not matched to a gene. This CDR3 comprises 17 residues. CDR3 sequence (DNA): TGTGCCAGCAGTTTTTTTACTAGCGGGGGGGGCCTCTACGAGCAGTACTTC. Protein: CASSFFTSGGGLYEQYF.

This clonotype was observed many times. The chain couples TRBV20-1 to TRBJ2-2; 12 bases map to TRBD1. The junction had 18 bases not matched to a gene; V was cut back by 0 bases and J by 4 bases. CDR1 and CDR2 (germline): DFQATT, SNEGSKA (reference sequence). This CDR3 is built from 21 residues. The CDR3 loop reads CSAREPYPGQGAFSGTGELFF. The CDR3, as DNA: TGCAGTGCTAGAGAGCCCTACCCGGGACAGGGGGCATTTTCGGGCACCGGGGAGCTGTTTTTT.

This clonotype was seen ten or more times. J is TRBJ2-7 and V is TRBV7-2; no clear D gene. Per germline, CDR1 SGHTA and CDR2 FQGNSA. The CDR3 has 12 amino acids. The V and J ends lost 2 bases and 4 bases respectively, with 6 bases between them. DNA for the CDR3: TGTGCCAGCAGCTTACCTTATTACGAGCAGTACTTC. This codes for CASSLPYYEQYF.

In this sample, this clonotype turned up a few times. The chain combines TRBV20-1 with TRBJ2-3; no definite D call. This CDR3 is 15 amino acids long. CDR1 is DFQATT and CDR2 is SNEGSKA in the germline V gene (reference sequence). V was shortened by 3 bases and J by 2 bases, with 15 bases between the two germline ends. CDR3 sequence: CSASSRRLSTDTQYF. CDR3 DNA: TGCAGTGCTAGCAGTCGGCGGCTCTCCACAGATACGCAGTATTTT.

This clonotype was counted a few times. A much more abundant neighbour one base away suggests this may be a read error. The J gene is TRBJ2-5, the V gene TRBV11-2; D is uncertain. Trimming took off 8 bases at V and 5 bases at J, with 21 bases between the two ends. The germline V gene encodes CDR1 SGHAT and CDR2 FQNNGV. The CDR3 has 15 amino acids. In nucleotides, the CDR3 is TGTGCCAGCGGCGAACGGGTCCTTAGTGGGGAGACCCAGTACTTC. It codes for CASGERVLSGETQYF.

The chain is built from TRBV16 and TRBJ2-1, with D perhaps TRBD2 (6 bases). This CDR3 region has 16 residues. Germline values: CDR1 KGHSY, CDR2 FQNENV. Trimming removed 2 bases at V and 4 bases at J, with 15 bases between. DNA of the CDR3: TGTGCCAGCAGCCAACTTGGTGATGGGAGGTACAATGAGCAGTTCTTC. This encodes CASSQLGDGRYNEQFF.

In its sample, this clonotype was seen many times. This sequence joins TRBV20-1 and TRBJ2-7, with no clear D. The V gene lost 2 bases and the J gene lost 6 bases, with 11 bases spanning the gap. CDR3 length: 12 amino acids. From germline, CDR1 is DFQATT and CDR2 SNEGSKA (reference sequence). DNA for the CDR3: TGCAGTGCTAGACCCGATAGGGTCGAGCAGTACTTC. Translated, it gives CSARPDRVEQYF.